This entry lists 10 T cell receptor beta chains sequenced from one sample in a study of beta chain features in type 1 diabetes. Their target antigens are unknown. Overall study findings and caveats: In every one of the four CD4+ subsets, TCRB CDR3s were moderately but significantly shorter in Type 1 diabetes patients.

Expressed TCRB transcripts were sequenced, since all the RNA that had been isolated was reverse transcribed. The assay was immunoSEQ multiplex PCR, and TCRdb's table has in-frame clones only and misses some. Of under 850,000 clones in the sample, 13% are singletons; the top ten hold approximately 0.022%. What was sequenced was naive CD4+ T cells from blood. The receptors stem from a young man with type 1 diabetes.

The chain combines TRBV11-2 with TRBJ1-1; no firm D call. In germline, CDR1 is SGHAT, CDR2 FQNNGV. This CDR3 comprises 14 residues. V gave up 5 bases and J gave up 1 base, with 11 bases separating them. The DNA for the CDR3 is TGTGCCAGCAGCACCTACGGCCAGAACACTGAAGCTTTCTTT. Its translation is CASSTYGQNTEAFF.

The rearrangement joins TRBV6-1 to TRBJ1-1; D is undetermined. This CDR3 has 13 amino acids. Germline CDR1 reads MNHNS; CDR2 reads SASEGT. Trimming stripped 4 bases from V and 0 bases from J, with 6 bases between. CDR3 loop: CASSAPLNTEAFF. CDR3 DNA: TGTGCCAGCAGTGCCCCCTTGAACACTGAAGCTTTCTTT.

This clone has just a few counts. J is TRBJ2-1 and V is TRBV2, with D perhaps matching TRBD1 or TRBD2 (5 bases each). Germline V lookup: CDR1 SNHLY, CDR2 FYNNEI. V was trimmed by 3 bases and J by 7 bases, leaving 19 bases between them. The CDR3 extends over 16 amino acids. CDR3 loop: CASSDSPVLRGNEQFF. The CDR3 nucleotides read TGTGCCAGCAGTGATTCCCCTGTCTTGAGGGGAAATGAGCAGTTCTTC.

This clone occurred a few times. V gene TRBV4-2 combines with J gene TRBJ2-4, with TRBD2 matching 11 bases. The CDR3 length is 17 residues. Trimming cost V 0 bases and J 14 bases; bases outside gene matches: 15. Germline V CDR1 and CDR2: LGHNA, YNFKEQ. As DNA, the CDR3 is TGTGCCAGCAGCCAAGAGACTAGCGGGGACCTCCCGGCTTCAGAGTACTTC. Residues: CASSQETSGDLPASEYF.

This clone was detected a few times. A junction boundary mismatches the germline segment, possibly from a read error. The gene calls are TRBV4-1 and TRBJ2-7; perhaps TRBD2 as D (6 bases). The CDR3 is 14 residues long. Germline CDR1 reads MGHRA; CDR2 reads YSYEKL. The CDR3 reads CASSQDDPGPRRDF. CDR3 DNA sequence: TGCGCCAGCAGCCAAGATGATCCGGGCCCGCGGAGGGACTTC.

There are a few counts of this clone. At one of its ends the junction is not consistent with the germline gene, which may arise from a read error. V is TRBV6-5 and J is TRBJ1-1, with a weak D call TRBD1 (5 bases). CDR3 length: 12 amino acids. Germline V CDR1 and CDR2: MNHEY, SVGAGI. The CDR3 region is CASSYSTGAVAF. The CDR3 region has the DNA TGTGCCAGCAGTTACTCGACTGGGGCAGTGGCCTTT.

The J gene is TRBJ1-3, the V gene TRBV30; unclear D gene. Germline V gene lookup returns CDR1 GTSNPN and CDR2 SVGIG (reference sequence). The CDR3 is made up of 13 amino acids. Trimming cost V 2 bases and J 2 bases, with 7 bases left between them. In nucleotides, the CDR3 is TGTGCCTGGAGTATAATAACTGGAAACACCATATATTTT. Translation gives CAWSIITGNTIYF.

This chain joins TRBV7-3 and TRBJ2-1; possibly TRBD2 for D (6 bases). V was pared by 1 base and J by 5 bases, with 21 bases between. The CDR3 runs 18 residues. The germline CDR1 and CDR2 sequences are SGHTA and FQGTGA. The CDR3 region is CASSLRSWAGTTHNEQFF. The DNA of the CDR3 is TGTGCCAGCAGCTTAAGGTCATGGGCGGGGACCACCCACAATGAGCAGTTCTTC.

This clone was detected only a few times. V and J are TRBV2 and TRBJ1-6, with unresolved D. V was cut by 9 bases and J by 9 bases, with 21 bases left in between. The V gene's germline CDR1 is SNHLY and CDR2 FYNNEI. There are 15 residues in the CDR3. In DNA, the CDR3 is TGTGCCAGTCAAGACGGATCGGCGGGCGGTTCACCCCTCCACTTT. Translated, it gives CASQDGSAGGSPLHF.

The chain links TRBV5-1 to TRBJ2-3, with 10 positions matching TRBD1. The CDR3 extends over 18 amino acids. V was clipped by 1 base and J by 3 bases; unmatched bases: 11. The germline gives CDR1 SGHRS, CDR2 YFSETQ. The CDR3 region is CASSLRPGTGDETDTQYF. The CDR3 DNA is TGCGCCAGCAGCTTGAGGCCCGGGACAGGGGATGAGACAGATACGCAGTATTTT.